What follows are 11 T cell receptor beta chains derived from one specimen sequenced in a study of T cells in Graves' hyperthyroidism and ophthalmopathy. Amplification yielded TCR beta CDR3 regions, with RNA transcripts as the source. HTBI primers drove first-round RT-PCR of the TCR CDR3. MiXCR, applied by TCRdb to the multiplex PCR reads, yields one record per CDR3 protein. The data contain 550,000 to 800,000 distinct CDR3 sequences, about 17% of them singletons. The specimen was blood. These receptors all come from a man in his late teens or twenties with Graves' hyperthyroidism.

This clonotype was counted at least ten times. This chain joins TRBV10-3 and TRBJ2-5, with 12 bases that match TRBD2. The CDR3 loop spans 14 amino acids. Germline values: CDR1 ENHRY, CDR2 SYGVKD. V lost 6 bases to trimming and J lost 4 bases; unmatched junction nucleotides: 3. The CDR3 DNA sequence: TGTGCCATCAGGACTAGCGGGAGCGTAGAGACCCAGTACTTC. Protein product: CAIRTSGSVETQYF.

This clonotype appeared many times. V usage is TRBV28 and J usage is TRBJ1-5; D gene ambiguous. The length of the CDR3 is 13 residues. Per germline, CDR1 MDHEN and CDR2 SYDVKM. Trimming pared 5 bases from V and 5 bases from J, leaving 10 bases between. CDR3 protein: CASSPIIYQPQHF. Here the CDR3 DNA reads TGTGCCAGCAGTCCTATTATATATCAGCCCCAGCATTTT.

At least ten counts were recorded for this clonotype. V usage is TRBV12-3 or TRBV12-4 and J usage is TRBJ2-3, with 13 bases fitting TRBD2. The V gene end was trimmed by 5 bases and the J gene end by 9 bases; junction bases not matched to a gene: 11. The CDR3 has 16 residues. CDR3 loop: CASSPRRTSGSETQYF. The CDR3 DNA reads TGTGCCAGCAGTCCCCGGCGGACTAGCGGGAGTGAGACGCAGTATTTT.

This clonotype was seen ten or more times. This rearrangement joins TRBV5-1 to TRBJ1-5; D is perhaps TRBD1 (6 bases). V lost 2 bases and J 5 bases, leaving 8 bases between the germline ends. Germline values: CDR1 SGHRS, CDR2 YFSETQ. The CDR3 consists of 13 residues. The CDR3 region is CASSFSGDQPQHF. CDR3 DNA: TGCGCCAGCAGCTTCTCAGGGGATCAGCCCCAGCATTTT. The full variable domain, completed using reference TRBV5-1 and TRBJ1-5, is KAGVTQTPRYLIKTRGQQVTLSCSPISGHRSVSWYQQTPGQGLQFLFEYFSETQRNKGNFPGRFSGRQFSNSRSEMNVSTLELGDSALYLCASSFSGDQPQHFGDGTRLSIL.

The CDR3: CASSATRYTDTQYF. The CDR3 coding sequence is TGTGCCAGCAGCGCGACTAGGTACACAGATACGCAGTATTTT. This chain joins TRBV7-7 and TRBJ2-3, with a tentative D call TRBD2 (6 bases). This CDR3 is built from 14 residues. Germline V gene data show CDR1 as SSHAT and CDR2 as FNYEAQ (reference sequence). Trimming stripped 5 bases from V and 2 bases from J, with 11 bases between.

This clonotype was counted a few times. The chain links TRBV9 to TRBJ2-1; a weak D match, TRBD2 (6 bases). Germline V gene sequence: CDR1 SGDLS, CDR2 YYNGEE. The CDR3 consists of 14 residues. The CDR3 protein is CAGRRGPPYNEQFF. CDR3 sequence (DNA): TGTGCAGGTAGGCGGGGTCCCCCCTACAATGAGCAGTTCTTC.

The gene calls are TRBV7-3 and TRBJ2-1, with D perhaps TRBD2 (5 bases). The CDR3 loop spans 13 amino acids. V lost 5 bases, J lost 9 bases, and 14 bases lay in between. Germline loops: CDR1 SGHTA, CDR2 FQGTGA. The CDR3 loop reads CASSRGSRGEQFF. DNA of the CDR3: TGTGCCAGCAGCCGAGGGTCTAGAGGTGAGCAGTTCTTC. The full variable domain, in which reference TRBV7-3 and TRBJ2-1 provide the parts outside the CDR3, is GAGVSQTPSNKVTEKGKYVELRCDPISGHTALYWYRQSLGQGPEFLIYFQGTGAADDSGLPNDRFFAVRPEGSVSTLKIQRTERGDSAVYLCASSRGSRGEQFFGPGTRLTVL.

The chain couples TRBV4-1 to TRBJ2-7, with 10 bases that match TRBD2. CDR3 length: 18 residues. Germline values: CDR1 MGHRA, CDR2 YSYEKL. V shed 0 bases and J 5 bases; nucleotides not matched to a gene: 13. Here the CDR3 reads CASSQDALAGGAPDEQYF. In nucleotides, the CDR3 is TGCGCCAGCAGCCAAGACGCTTTAGCGGGGGGCGCCCCCGACGAGCAGTACTTC.

This clonotype was observed at least ten times. This rearrangement joins TRBV7-3 to TRBJ2-2, with TRBD1 identical over 8 bases. This CDR3 has 14 residues. Per germline, CDR1 SGHTA and CDR2 FQGTGA. V gave up 6 bases and J gave up 1 base; unmatched junction bases: 1. In nucleotides, the CDR3 is TGTGCCAGCAGAGGGACAGGGAACACCGGGGAGCTGTTTTTT. This encodes CASRGTGNTGELFF. Variable domain in full (rest from reference TRBV7-3 and TRBJ2-2): GAGVSQTPSNKVTEKGKYVELRCDPISGHTALYWYRQSLGQGPEFLIYFQGTGAADDSGLPNDRFFAVRPEGSVSTLKIQRTERGDSAVYLCASRGTGNTGELFFGEGSRLTVL.

The rearrangement links TRBV12-3 or TRBV12-4 to TRBJ2-1; D might be TRBD2 (5 bases). The CDR3 is 12 residues long. V shed 5 bases and J shed 6 bases, with 8 bases lying between them. The CDR3 loop reads CASSRTVNEQFF. DNA for the CDR3: TGTGCCAGCAGTAGGACTGTCAATGAGCAGTTCTTC.

The table lists this clonotype with a few counts. The genes are TRBV13 and TRBJ2-7; TRBD1 aligns across 8 bases. The CDR3 has 16 residues. Unmatched junction bases numbered 18, after V lost 5 bases and J lost 9 bases. The germline gives CDR1 PRHDT, CDR2 FYEKMQ (reference sequence). CDR3: CASSPDSGGRYLGQYF. The CDR3, as DNA: TGTGCCAGCAGCCCAGACTCAGGGGGCCGGTACTTGGGGCAGTACTTC. The full variable domain, completed using reference TRBV13 and TRBJ2-7, is AAGVIQSPRHLIKEKRETATLKCYPIPRHDTVYWYQQGPGQDPQFLISFYEKMQSDKGSIPDRFSAQQFSDYHSELNMSSLELGDSALYFCASSPDSGGRYLGQYFGPGTRLTVT.